This is a list of T cell receptor beta chains from one sample in a study of blood T cell repertoires in COVID-19. The assay was immunoSEQ multiplex PCR, and TCRdb's table has in-frame clones only and misses some. This repertoire shows roughly 28,000 clones, around 90% found once; its top ten account for less than 9.5%. The sample consisted of peripheral blood. The receptors here all came from a human donor in a cohort sampled during active COVID-19. Both conserved end residues are part of each CDR3. D genes are given only for firm matches. Clone size is shown for a subset of rows, as once, few, many or a class of expanded clone.

j_gene | v_gene | d_gene | abundance | CDR3nt | CDR3aa
TRBJ2-5 | TRBV3-1/TRBV3-2 | TRBD2 | . | TGTGCCAGCAGCCAAGGGACTAGCGTGTCGGGTGAGACCCAGTACTTC | CASSQGTSVSGETQYF
TRBJ1-1 | TRBV30 | . | . | TGTGCCTGGAGTGTACGGGGGGCGCAAGGCACTGAAGCTTTCTTT | CAWSVRGAQGTEAFF
TRBJ2-6 | TRBV19 | . | once | TGTGCCAGTAGCCTAATCGTCTCTGGGGCCAACGTCCTGACTTTC | CASSLIVSGANVLTF
TRBJ2-7 | TRBV2 | TRBD2 | . | TGTGCCAGCATCGAGGGGCTAGCGGTCTCCTACGAGCAGTACTTC | CASIEGLAVSYEQYF
TRBJ1-5 | TRBV12-3/TRBV12-4 | TRBD1 | once | TGTGCCAGCAATTTAGACAGGGATAAGCCCCAGCATTTT | CASNLDRDKPQHF
TRBJ2-7 | TRBV27 | TRBD2 | . | TGTGCCAGCAGTTTAAAATTCTCTAGCGGGGTCCGCGAGCAGTACTTC | CASSLKFSSGVREQYF
TRBJ1-4 | TRBV7-9 | . | . | TGTGCCAGCAGCTTCCCCGGGGTGGAAGAAAAACTGTTTTTT | CASSFPGVEEKLFF
TRBJ2-1 | TRBV27 | TRBD2 | . | TGTGCCAGCAGTATAAGACTAGCGGGAGACAATGAGCAGTTCTTC | CASSIRLAGDNEQFF
TRBJ2-7 | TRBV2 | . | . | TGTGCCAGCAGTCCCAAAAACTACGAGCAGTACTTC | CASSPKNYEQYF
TRBJ1-2 | TRBV5-4 | . | . | TGTGCCAGCAGCTTGGACTCCCTTTATGGCTACACCTTC | CASSLDSLYGYTF
TRBJ2-2 | TRBV2 | . | . | TGTGCCAGCAGTGATCAGAACACCGGGGAGCTGTTTTTT | CASSDQNTGELFF
TRBJ2-1 | TRBV18 | TRBD2 | . | TGTGCCAGCTCACCTGGGGGGACTAGTCTTAATGAGCAGTTCTTC | CASSPGGTSLNEQFF
TRBJ2-5 | TRBV2 | TRBD1 | . | TGTGCCAGCCGACAGGGGCTAGAAGAGACCCAGTACTTC | CASRQGLEETQYF
TRBJ2-3 | TRBV3-1/TRBV3-2 | . | . | TGTGCCAGCAGCCAAGATGGGACCCGGGCGGGGACGCAGTATTTT | CASSQDGTRAGTQYF
TRBJ1-1 | TRBV5-5 | . | . | TGTGCCAGCAGCTTGGATTCCGCAGGGCACACTGAAGCTTTCTTT | CASSLDSAGHTEAFF
TRBJ1-2 | TRBV5-1 | TRBD1 | . | TGCGCCAGCAGCTTGACAGGGGTCGGCGGCTACACCTTC | CASSLTGVGGYTF
TRBJ1-3 | TRBV3-1/TRBV3-2 | . | . | TGTGCCAGCAGGCAGGGCTCTGGAAACACCATATATTTT | CASRQGSGNTIYF
TRBJ1-2 | TRBV25-1 | TRBD1 | . | TGTGCCAGCAGTGCGCCCTCGACAGGGTGGGGGAATGGCTACACCTTC | CASSAPSTGWGNGYTF
TRBJ2-7 | TRBV6-4 | TRBD1 | . | TGTGCCAGCAGTCGACAGGGTGGCACCTACGAGCAGTACTTC | CASSRQGGTYEQYF
TRBJ2-2 | TRBV5-1 | TRBD1 | . | TGCGCCAGCAGTTCACGACAGGGGGCGGGAACCGGGGAGCTGTTTTTT | CASSSRQGAGTGELFF
TRBJ2-7 | TRBV9 | TRBD2 | once | TGTGCCAGCAGCGCTGGGGGGACTAGCGGGGTCTCCTACGAGCAGTACTTC | CASSAGGTSGVSYEQYF
TRBJ1-1 | TRBV2 | . | . | TGTGCCAGCAGTTTACAGGGCCTGGCTGAAGCTTTCTTT | CASSLQGLAEAFF
TRBJ1-1 | TRBV6-2/TRBV6-3 | . | . | TGTGCCAGCAGCGGACTTGTGGACACTGAAGCTTTCTTT | CASSGLVDTEAFF
TRBJ1-6 | TRBV2 | . | . | TGTGCCAGCAGTGATCGGGGGGGGTCAATCAATTCACCCCTCCACTTT | CASSDRGGSINSPLHF
TRBJ1-2 | TRBV27 | TRBD1 | once | TGTGCCAGCAGTTCCCGGGACAGTCCCACCTATGGCTACACCTTC | CASSSRDSPTYGYTF
TRBJ2-3 | TRBV5-5 | . | . | TGTGCCAGCAGCTTATACTTTACTAGCACAGATACGCAGTATTTT | CASSLYFTSTDTQYF
TRBJ2-7 | TRBV10-3 | TRBD1 | . | TGTGCCATCAGTGAGGGAACAGGGGGCCGGTACGAGCAGTACTTC | CAISEGTGGRYEQYF
TRBJ2-1 | TRBV10-3 | TRBD2 | . | TGTGCCATCAGCGTTATAGCGGGGGGGAGCAATGAGCAGTTCTTC | CAISVIAGGSNEQFF
TRBJ2-1 | TRBV11-2 | TRBD2 | . | TGTGCCAGCAGCTTAGATAGGACGAGGATTCTAGCGGGAGGGGTTGAGCAGTTCTTC | CASSLDRTRILAGGVEQFF
TRBJ2-1 | TRBV25-1 | . | few | TGTGCCAGCAGTGAGACAGGGACTGAGTTCTTC | CASSETGTEFF
TRBJ2-7 | TRBV6-5 | TRBD2 | . | TGTGCCAGCAGTTACTCGAGCGGGGGACCCTCCTACGAGCAGTACTTC | CASSYSSGGPSYEQYF
TRBJ2-5 | TRBV29-1 | . | . | TGCAGCGCTACCGGGACTTTCCAAGAGACCCAGTACTTC | CSATGTFQETQYF
TRBJ1-3 | TRBV7-9 | TRBD1 | few | TGTGCCAGCAGCCCGATGACCGGGACAGTGGGAAACACCATATATTTT | CASSPMTGTVGNTIYF
TRBJ1-2 | TRBV19 | TRBD1 | once | TGTGCCAGTAGTATAGGGGGAACAGGGGCCAACTATGGCTACACCTTC | CASSIGGTGANYGYTF
TRBJ2-4 | TRBV19 | . | once | TGTGCCAGTAGTTACGACTTGATGGAACTAGCCAAAAACATTCAGTACTTC | CASSYDLMELAKNIQYF
TRBJ1-1 | TRBV30 | . | . | TGTGCCTGGAGTAGCGGGTTCGGCACTGAAGCTTTCTTT | CAWSSGFGTEAFF
TRBJ2-7 | TRBV10-3 | . | once | TGTGCCATCAGTGGCTTGCCGGGAAACTCCTACGAGCAGTACTTC | CAISGLPGNSYEQYF
TRBJ2-2 | TRBV5-4 | TRBD2 | . | TGTGCCAGCAGCTTGGGACTAGCGGGACACACCGGGGAGCTGTTTTTT | CASSLGLAGHTGELFF
TRBJ1-2 | TRBV6-5 | . | . | TGTGCCAGCACCCACGTACAGGATAATGGCTACACCTTC | CASTHVQDNGYTF
TRBJ1-5 | TRBV19 | . | . | TGTGCCAGTAGTATCGGTCTGGGGCAGGGAGGAGGACAGCCCCAGCATTTT | CASSIGLGQGGGQPQHF
TRBJ2-1 | TRBV18 | . | . | TGTGCCAGCTCACCCAGGACTAACGGGAGCAATGAGCAGTTCTTC | CASSPRTNGSNEQFF
TRBJ2-1 | TRBV7-8 | TRBD2 | . | TGTGCCAGCAGCTTAGGCAGCGGGAGGACCTACAATGAGCAGCTCTTC | CASSLGSGRTYNEQLF
TRBJ2-5 | TRBV9 | . | . | TGTGCCAGCAGCGTAGGTGGCAGGGGAGGGGAGACCCAGTACTTC | CASSVGGRGGETQYF
TRBJ2-2 | TRBV29-1 | . | once | TGCAGCGTGAGAAGCCCGAACACCGGGGAGCTGTTTTTT | CSVRSPNTGELFF
TRBJ2-7 | TRBV7-6 | TRBD2 | . | TGTGCCAGCAGCTTAGCCGGGACTAGCGACGAGCAGTACTTC | CASSLAGTSDEQYF
TRBJ1-6 | TRBV27 | . | few | TGTGCCAGCAGTTTATCCGTGACTGGGGGGATGTATTCACCCCTCCACTTT | CASSLSVTGGMYSPLHF
TRBJ2-7 | TRBV2 | TRBD2 | . | TGTGCCAACGCGGGGCTAGCGGGAGAGTTCGGGTACTTC | CANAGLAGEFGYF
TRBJ1-3 | TRBV30 | . | . | TGTGCCTTGACACACTCTGGAAACACCATATATTTT | CALTHSGNTIYF